One and the same sample provided the 31 T cell receptor beta chains below, sequenced in a study of shared clonotypes between healthy human individuals. Sequencing used immunoSEQ multiplex PCR; TCRdb keeps in-frame clones, though not all of them. The sample includes millions of clones, approximately 90% of them seen just once. The material sequenced was naive CD4+ T cells sorted from blood. The subset was: CD45RA+ positively selected. These receptor sequences come from a man younger than 30 in good health.

This rearrangement joins TRBV6-1 to TRBJ2-5, with TRBD2 matching over 9 bases. Germline values: CDR1 MNHNS, CDR2 SASEGT. The trim removed 2 bases at V and 1 base at J, leaving 5 bases unmatched. This CDR3 is 16 amino acids long. The CDR3 region is CASSEFASGTQETQYF. For the CDR3, the DNA is TGTGCCAGCAGTGAATTTGCTAGCGGGACCCAAGAGACCCAGTACTTC.

This chain's CDR3 is CASSPVFAGAYEQYF. In DNA, the CDR3 is TGTGCCAGCTCACCAGTCTTTGCGGGAGCCTACGAGCAGTACTTC. This chain uses TRBV18 with TRBJ2-7, with TRBD2 matching over 7 bases. Germline assignment: CDR1 KGHSH and CDR2 LQKENI. The J segment lost 2 bases and the V segment lost 2 bases, leaving 6 bases of the junction unmatched. CDR3 length: 15 residues.

This clone has only one observation. In nucleotides, the CDR3 is TGTGCCAGCAGCTGGCGAGGCACAGATACGCAGTATTTT. It is translated as CASSWRGTDTQYF. This rearrangement joins TRBV5-6 to TRBJ2-3; D is unclear. This CDR3 has 13 amino acids. Germline lookup yields CDR1 SGHDT and CDR2 YYEEEE. With 3 bases removed from V and 1 base from J, the gap between germline ends came to 6 bases. Variable domain in full (rest from reference TRBV5-6 and TRBJ2-3): DAGVTQSPTHLIKTRGQQVTLRCSPKSGHDTVSWYQQALGQGPQFIFQYYEEEERQRGNFPDRFSGHQFPNYSSELNVNALLLGDSALYLCASSWRGTDTQYFGPGTRLTVL.

This clone was counted once. The chain is built from TRBV5-6 and TRBJ2-1; 14 positions agree with TRBD2. V was pared by 4 bases and J by 9 bases, with 6 bases of the junction left unmatched. CDR1 is SGHDT and CDR2 is YYEEEE in the germline V gene. CDR3 length equals 15 residues. The CDR3 nucleotides read TGTGCCAGCAGCCCGGGACTAGCGGGAGTCAGTGAGCAGTTCTTC. Translating gives CASSPGLAGVSEQFF.

J is TRBJ2-5 and V is TRBV4-1; TRBD2 matches 7 bases. The V gene end was trimmed by 5 bases and the J gene end by 2 bases; junction bases not matched to a gene: 8. The V gene's germline CDR1 is MGHRA and CDR2 YSYEKL. This CDR3 contains 15 residues. CDR3 nucleotide sequence: TGCGCCAGCAGCTGGGGGGGGACTGCACAAGAGACCCAGTACTTC. Its protein product is CASSWGGTAQETQYF.

A single count supports this clone. The chain carries TRBV28 and TRBJ1-2, with 10 bases aligning to TRBD1. CDR1 MDHEN and CDR2 SYDVKM come from the germline V gene. V gave up 2 bases and J gave up 7 bases; unmatched junction bases: 10. CDR3 length: 16 amino acids. The CDR3 region has the DNA TGTGCCAGCAGTTTAGGGACCGGGACAGGGGTTTTTGGCTACACCTTC. Its protein is CASSLGTGTGVFGYTF.

As regards this clone: This specimen includes other DNA sequences encoding the same CDR3. The rearrangement links TRBV2 to TRBJ2-1; D is possibly TRBD2 (6 bases). V was pared by 5 bases and J by 0 bases, with 11 bases between. This CDR3 is built from 15 residues. Germline CDR1 SNHLY, CDR2 FYNNEI. CDR3 nucleotide sequence: TGTGCCAGCAGTTTACTAGCCCCCTCCTACAATGAGCAGTTCTTC. Protein product: CASSLLAPSYNEQFF.

The chain employs TRBV7-8 and TRBJ1-5, with 11 positions matching TRBD1. The CDR3 has 15 residues. After removal of 5 bases from V and 6 bases from J, the junction contained 6 bases not matched to a gene. CDR1 SGHVS and CDR2 FQNEAQ come from the germline V gene. The DNA for the CDR3 is TGTGCCAGCAGCACCCGGACAGGGGGCAGTCAGCCCCAGCATTTT. Protein product: CASSTRTGGSQPQHF.

This rearrangement joins TRBV7-6 to TRBJ1-6; tentatively, D is TRBD1 (5 bases). Trimming removed 1 base from V and 10 bases from J, with 14 bases in between. This CDR3 comprises 15 residues. Germline V gene data show CDR1 as SGHVS and CDR2 as FNYEAQ. The CDR3 nucleotides read TGTGCCAGCAGCTTAGAGCAGGGAAAGGGCTCACCCCTCCACTTT. Its translation: CASSLEQGKGSPLHF.

This clone has only a few counts. The V call is TRBV19, the J call TRBJ1-2; 9 bases agree with TRBD1. Trimming cost V 3 bases and J 8 bases; bases outside gene matches: 7. This CDR3 region has 14 residues. CDR1 is LNHDA and CDR2 is SQIVND in the germline V gene (reference sequence). CDR3 region: CASSIGTGIGGYTF. CDR3 coding DNA: TGTGCCAGTAGTATTGGGACAGGGATAGGAGGCTACACCTTC.

The CDR3 reads CASSPDRTLAQYF. DNA of the CDR3: TGTGCCAGCTCACCGGACAGGACTCTGGCCCAGTACTTC. This sequence joins TRBV18 and TRBJ2-5, with TRBD1 identical over 7 bases. Germline V lookup: CDR1 KGHSH, CDR2 LQKENI. V dropped 3 bases and J dropped 9; count of bases not matched to a gene: 7. There are 13 residues in the CDR3.

Points on this clone: Other DNA variants within this sample encode the same CDR3. The rearrangement uses TRBV7-2 and TRBJ2-1; 12 positions agree with TRBD2. Germline CDR1 SGHTA, CDR2 FQGNSA. After removal of 7 bases from V and 4 bases from J, the junction contained 2 bases not matched to a gene. The CDR3 extends over 14 amino acids. DNA for the CDR3: TGTGCCAGCACCCTAGCGGGAGGGTACAATGAGCAGTTCTTC. This sequence encodes CASTLAGGYNEQFF.

The chain has TRBV6-1 and TRBJ1-2; D is possibly TRBD1 (6 bases). V was clipped by 3 bases and J by 3 bases, with 8 bases between them. The CDR3 has 13 amino acids. Germline V CDR1 and CDR2: MNHNS, SASEGT. This CDR3 is CASSDTGYYGYTF. CDR3 nucleotide sequence: TGTGCCAGCAGTGATACAGGGTACTATGGCTACACCTTC.

CDR3 nucleotides: TGTGCCAGCAGTTTAGTAGTTCGGGGCACAGATACGCAGTATTTT. Protein product: CASSLVVRGTDTQYF. The chain couples TRBV27 to TRBJ2-3; no firm D call. Germline lookup yields CDR1 MNHEY and CDR2 SMNVEV (reference sequence). The CDR3 spans 15 residues. Trimming took off 2 bases at V and 1 base at J, with 10 bases between the two ends.

The gene calls are TRBV4-1 and TRBJ1-1; tentative D call: TRBD1 (6 bases). Looked up from germline, CDR1 is MGHRA and CDR2 is YSYEKL. The CDR3 contains 15 residues. The V gene lost 2 bases and the J gene lost 6 bases, with 16 bases spanning the gap. Written as DNA, the CDR3 is TGCGCCAGCAGCCAAAAGGGACAAGGGTTGGCTGAAGCTTTCTTT. Translation gives CASSQKGQGLAEAFF.

Worth noting for this clone: Distinct nucleotide sequences in the sample also encode this CDR3. This sequence joins TRBV7-2 and TRBJ2-6; D gene unclear. Germline-derived CDR1 and CDR2 are SGHTA and FQGNSA. The CDR3 spans 14 residues. V gave up 5 bases and J gave up 1 base, with 6 bases separating them. CDR3 nucleotides: TGTGCCAGCAGCCCTTCTTCTGGGGCCAACGTCCTGACTTTC. Translated, it gives CASSPSSGANVLTF.

The V gene is TRBV27, the J gene TRBJ1-2; D is perhaps TRBD1 (6 bases). The length of the CDR3 is 14 residues. With 2 bases removed from V and 3 bases from J, the gap between germline ends came to 10 bases. Germline assignment: CDR1 MNHEY and CDR2 SMNVEV (reference sequence). CDR3 in DNA: TGTGCCAGCAGTTTACAGGGGCAGGACTATGGCTACACCTTC. Translation: CASSLQGQDYGYTF.

The genes are TRBV5-1 and TRBJ2-1; D gene unclear. Germline V CDR1 and CDR2: SGHRS, YFSETQ. Trimming cost V 3 bases and J 0 bases, with 13 bases left between them. The CDR3 has 16 amino acids. Written as DNA, the CDR3 is TGCGCCAGCAGCTCCCACACAAGTTACTCCTACAATGAGCAGTTCTTC. Protein sequence: CASSSHTSYSYNEQFF.

This clone has only a few counts. At the DNA level, this CDR3 is encoded by other sequences in the same sample as well. The chain uses TRBV30 and TRBJ1-2; D is uncertain. The CDR3 spans 13 residues. Germline CDR1 and CDR2: GTSNPN and SVGIG (reference sequence). V lost 0 bases and J 2 bases, leaving 7 bases between the germline ends. In DNA, the CDR3 is TGTGCCTGGAGTGTACAAGCGAACTATGGCTACACCTTC. Translated: CAWSVQANYGYTF.

The chain is built from TRBV27 and TRBJ1-4; D is ambiguous. Trimming stripped 4 bases from V and 11 bases from J, with 17 bases between. CDR3 length: 14 amino acids. From germline, CDR1 is MNHEY and CDR2 SMNVEV (reference sequence). The CDR3 bases are TGTGCCAGCAGTTCCCTGGGTCAAAGTTCGAAACTGTTTTTT. Translation gives CASSSLGQSSKLFF.

V usage is TRBV30 and J usage is TRBJ2-3; TRBD2 matches 7 bases. The ends lost 1 base at V and 3 bases at J; junction bases unmatched: 4. The CDR3 totals 14 residues. Germline lookup yields CDR1 GTSNPN and CDR2 SVGIG (reference sequence). The CDR3 coding sequence is TGTGCCTGGAGTGGACTAGCTAAAACAGATACGCAGTATTTT. Amino acids: CAWSGLAKTDTQYF.

This sequence joins TRBV18 and TRBJ2-1; 11 bases are shared with TRBD2. The V gene's germline CDR1 is KGHSH and CDR2 LQKENI. J was trimmed by 8 bases and V by 0 bases; bases with no gene match: 3. This CDR3 is built from 15 residues. Here the CDR3 reads CASSPPTSGSHEQFF. Here the CDR3 DNA reads TGTGCCAGCTCACCACCTACTAGCGGGAGTCATGAGCAGTTCTTC.

V and J are TRBV5-6 and TRBJ2-1; D is ambiguous. CDR1 SGHDT and CDR2 YYEEEE come from the germline V gene. V lost 0 bases and J lost 5, with 18 bases in between. The length of the CDR3 is 17 residues. The CDR3 loop is CASSLDFTGVMDNEQFF. Here the CDR3 DNA reads TGTGCCAGCAGCTTGGATTTCACTGGGGTTATGGACAATGAGCAGTTCTTC. Using reference TRBV5-6 and TRBJ2-1 for the parts outside the CDR3, the full variable domain is DAGVTQSPTHLIKTRGQQVTLRCSPKSGHDTVSWYQQALGQGPQFIFQYYEEEERQRGNFPDRFSGHQFPNYSSELNVNALLLGDSALYLCASSLDFTGVMDNEQFFGPGTRLTVL.

The chain links TRBV5-1 to TRBJ2-7; D not resolved. The CDR3 contains 14 residues. Germline CDR1 and CDR2: SGHRS and YFSETQ. V was pared by 7 bases and J by 3 bases, with 17 bases between. CDR3 residues: CASGTDTVNYEQYF. DNA for the CDR3: TGCGCCAGCGGAACCGACACAGTAAACTACGAGCAGTACTTC.

To note about this clone: Other nucleotide sequences from this sample produce the same CDR3. The chain links TRBV19 to TRBJ2-3; D is possibly TRBD1 (5 bases). Germline assignment: CDR1 LNHDA and CDR2 SQIVND (reference sequence). The CDR3 consists of 14 residues. Trimming took off 0 bases at V and 1 base at J, with 5 bases between the two ends. CDR3 DNA: TGTGCCAGTAGTATAGACAGGGGCACAGATACGCAGTATTTT. Translating gives CASSIDRGTDTQYF.

This clone was found once. The chain couples TRBV5-4 to TRBJ2-7; no clear D. The V and J ends lost 0 bases and 1 base respectively, with 11 bases between them. CDR3 length: 15 amino acids. Germline loops: CDR1 SGHNT, CDR2 YYREEE (reference sequence). CDR3 nucleotide sequence: TGTGCCAGCAGCTTGGGCAGCCTGGCTTCCTACGAGCAGTACTTC. Translating gives CASSLGSLASYEQYF.

In its sample, this clone was seen once. The chain couples TRBV30 to TRBJ2-3; possible D gene TRBD2, 6 bases. The CDR3 is 15 amino acids. Germline assignment: CDR1 GTSNPN and CDR2 SVGIG (reference sequence). V was shortened by 1 base and J by 5 bases, with 16 bases between the two germline ends. The CDR3 DNA sequence: TGTGCCTGGAGTGGGACTACCCAAAAAGAAGATACGCAGTATTTT. Translation: CAWSGTTQKEDTQYF.

V and J are TRBV7-9 and TRBJ1-1; 7 bases map to TRBD1. The V gene's germline CDR1 is SEHNR and CDR2 FQNEAQ (reference sequence). The CDR3 contains 19 residues. V lost 5 bases to trimming and J lost 2 bases; unmatched junction nucleotides: 20. Here the CDR3 reads CASSTRLTGWRGINTEAFF. The CDR3 region has the DNA TGTGCCAGCAGCACCCGATTGACAGGGTGGAGGGGTATTAACACTGAAGCTTTCTTT.

The chain couples TRBV6-6 to TRBJ1-1; 8 bases agree with TRBD1. Germline values: CDR1 MNHNY, CDR2 SVGAGI (reference sequence). Unmatched junction bases numbered 6, after V lost 8 bases and J lost 1 base. This CDR3 is 14 amino acids long. The CDR3 DNA sequence: TGTGCCAGCGCACGACAGGGGCAGAACACTGAAGCTTTCTTT. Amino acid sequence: CASARQGQNTEAFF.

The chain joins TRBV9 to TRBJ2-1, with 7 bases lining up with TRBD2. The germline V gene encodes CDR1 SGDLS and CDR2 YYNGEE. The V segment lost 3 bases and the J segment 5 bases; nucleotides outside the gene matches: 8. The CDR3 has 15 residues. The CDR3: CASSGGLDGNNEQFF. For the CDR3, the DNA is TGTGCCAGCAGCGGAGGACTAGATGGAAACAATGAGCAGTTCTTC.

This chain links TRBV18 with TRBJ2-7; no firm D call. Germline V CDR1 and CDR2: KGHSH, LQKENI. V shed 5 bases and J shed 0 bases, with 11 bases lying between them. The CDR3 has 14 amino acids. This chain's CDR3 is CASSNLSLSYEQYF. The CDR3 bases are TGTGCCAGCTCAAACCTCTCACTCTCCTACGAGCAGTACTTC.